This T cell receptor (beta chain) is from a study of blood T cell repertoires in COVID-19. Study-level information: Researchers got acute and convalescent COVID-19 samples from the United States, Italy and Spain. T cells, B-cell-depleted T cells, or PBMCs supplied cDNA or gDNA.

Original data processing: Reference gene primer amplification gave estimated nucleated cell counts. Libraries were prepared by immunoSEQ multiplex PCR; TCRdb keeps only in-frame clonotypes and omits some of them. The V and J calls and clone size come from that table; D and trimming were worked out from the DNA. The sample records 63,000 or so clones, roughly 81% being singletons. This clonotype was obtained from a human donor in a cohort sampled during active COVID-19. Sequenced material: peripheral blood.

The CDR3 reads CASNRGQSVNEKLFF. CDR3 DNA: TGTGCCAGCAATAGGGGACAGTCCGTAAATGAAAAACTGTTTTTT. The genes are TRBV6-5 and TRBJ1-4; 7 positions agree with TRBD1. Germline lookup yields CDR1 MNHEY and CDR2 SVGAGI. With 7 bases clipped from V and 5 bases from J, the junction kept 10 bases outside the gene matches. The CDR3 is 15 amino acids.